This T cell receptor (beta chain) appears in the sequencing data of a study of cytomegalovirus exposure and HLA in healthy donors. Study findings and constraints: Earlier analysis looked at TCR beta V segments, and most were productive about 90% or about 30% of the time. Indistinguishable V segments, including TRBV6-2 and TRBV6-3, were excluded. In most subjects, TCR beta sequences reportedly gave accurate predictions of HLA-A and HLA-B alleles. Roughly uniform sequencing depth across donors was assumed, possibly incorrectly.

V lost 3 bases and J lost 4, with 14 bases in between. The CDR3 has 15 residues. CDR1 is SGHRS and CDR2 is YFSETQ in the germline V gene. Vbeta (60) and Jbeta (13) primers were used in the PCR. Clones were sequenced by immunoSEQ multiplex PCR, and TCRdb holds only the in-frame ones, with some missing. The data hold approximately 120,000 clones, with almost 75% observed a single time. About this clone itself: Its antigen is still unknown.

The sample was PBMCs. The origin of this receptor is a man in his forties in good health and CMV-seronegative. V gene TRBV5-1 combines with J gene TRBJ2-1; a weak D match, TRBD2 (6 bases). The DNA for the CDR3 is TGCGCCAGCAGCTCGGGACTTAACCTTTACAATGAGCAGTTCTTC. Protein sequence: CASSSGLNLYNEQFF.